The clone carrying this TCR beta chain came up many times. Arm-PCR with iRepertoire HTBI primers amplified the CDR3 regions for these TCR beta libraries. Via MiXCR, TCRdb re-called the multiplex PCR reads, giving one row per CDR3 protein. The sample consists of 400,000 to 500,000 distinct CDR3 sequences, around a fifth of them appearing once. The sample comes from a study of regulatory T cells in long-lasting Graves disease. Noted time point: persistent/refractory GD, antithyroid drugs over 5 years with positive TRAb. PBMCs provided the RNA from which the TCR library was made. Between the trimmed V and J ends, which lost 0 bases and 9 bases, there was a span of 8 bases. In germline, CDR1 is ENHRY, CDR2 SYGVKD. The CDR3 runs to 12 residues.

V gene TRBV10-3 combines with J gene TRBJ2-5; D unclear. The sequence came from a female donor with Graves disease. The sequencing used peripheral blood mononuclear cells (PBMCs), collected when the disease was refractory, from a patient treated with antithyroid drugs. CDR3 protein: CAISESIPPQYF. CDR3 sequence (DNA): TGTGCCATCAGTGAGTCGATCCCCCCCCAGTACTTC.